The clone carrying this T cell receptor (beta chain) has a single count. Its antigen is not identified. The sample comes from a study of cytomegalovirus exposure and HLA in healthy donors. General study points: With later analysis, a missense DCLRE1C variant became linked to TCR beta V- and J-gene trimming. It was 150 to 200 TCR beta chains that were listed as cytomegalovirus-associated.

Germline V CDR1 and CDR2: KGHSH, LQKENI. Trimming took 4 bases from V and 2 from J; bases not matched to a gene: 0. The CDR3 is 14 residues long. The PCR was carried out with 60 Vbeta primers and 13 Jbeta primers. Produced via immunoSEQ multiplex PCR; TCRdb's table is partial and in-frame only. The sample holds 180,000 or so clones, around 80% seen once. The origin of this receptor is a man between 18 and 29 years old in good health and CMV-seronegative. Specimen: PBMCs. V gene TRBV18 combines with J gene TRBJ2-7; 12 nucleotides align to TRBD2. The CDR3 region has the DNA TGTGCCAGCTCACGGACTAGCGGGGCCTACGAGCAGTACTTC. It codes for CASSRTSGAYEQYF.